The sequence of this T cell receptor beta chain was determined in a study of T cell changes during pregnancy in multiple sclerosis. Germline V gene lookup returns CDR1 MNHEY and CDR2 SMNVEV (reference sequence). The CDR3 sequence is 15 residues long. V trimming: 7 bases; J trimming: 0 bases; junction bases outside the gene matches: 6. Data came from immunoSEQ multiplex PCR; TCRdb stores just in-frame clones and leaves some out. The profile shows roughly 53,000 clones, approximately 92% of them singletons. The sequencing used CD4+ T cells from peripheral blood mononuclear cells, collected in the third trimester of pregnancy. The clonotype was recovered from a female donor with multiple sclerosis, enrolled in a pregnancy study. The V call is TRBV27, the J call TRBJ2-1, with 7 bases fitting TRBD2. This CDR3 reads CASMWASGSYNEQFF. CDR3 bases: TGTGCCAGCATGTGGGCTAGCGGCTCCTACAATGAGCAGTTCTTC.